This TCR beta chain was recovered during a study of shared T cell receptors in the human thymus. Assay: immunoSEQ multiplex PCR; the TCRdb copy retains only in-frame clones and omits some. The table shows 720,000 or so clones, with approximately 83% occurring only once. The CDR3 length is 18 residues. CDR1 SGHDT and CDR2 YYEEEE come from the germline V gene. V was cut by 1 base and J by 1 base, with 20 bases left in between. A further study also used this sample, focusing on human thymus T cells. Per that paper: Corrective cardiac surgery supplied the resected thymus tissue. Related reports documented highly overlapping thymic repertoires among unrelated individuals.

This clonotype was sampled from a girl under three years old with a congenital heart defect. The chain is built from TRBV5-6 and TRBJ1-1; possible D gene TRBD1, 6 bases. The sample taken for sequencing was thymocytes. CDR3 loop: CASSLWGGAGGENTEAFF. The CDR3 bases are TGTGCCAGCAGCTTGTGGGGGGGGGCAGGTGGAGAGAACACTGAAGCTTTCTTT.